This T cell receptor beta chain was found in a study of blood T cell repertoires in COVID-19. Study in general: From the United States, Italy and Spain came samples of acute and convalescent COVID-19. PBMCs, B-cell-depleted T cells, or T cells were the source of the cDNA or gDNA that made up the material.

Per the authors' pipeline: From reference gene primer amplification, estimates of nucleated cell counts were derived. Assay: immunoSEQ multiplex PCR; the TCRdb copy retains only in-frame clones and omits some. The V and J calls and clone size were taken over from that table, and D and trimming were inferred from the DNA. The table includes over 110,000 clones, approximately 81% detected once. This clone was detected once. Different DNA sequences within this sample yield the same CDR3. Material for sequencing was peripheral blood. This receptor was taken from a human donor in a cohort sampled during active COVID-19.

The CDR3 region is CASSKGQGWSYEQYF. CDR3 nucleotides: TGTGCCAGTAGCAAGGGACAGGGGTGGTCCTACGAGCAGTACTTC. The chain is built from TRBV19 and TRBJ2-7, with 10 nucleotides matching TRBD1. The CDR3 contains 15 residues. Germline-derived CDR1 and CDR2 are LNHDA and SQIVND (reference sequence). The J segment lost 1 base and the V segment lost 6 bases, leaving 6 bases of the junction unmatched.